Listed here are 7 T cell receptor beta chains from one sample, sequenced in a study of blood T cell repertoires in COVID-19. Produced via immunoSEQ multiplex PCR; TCRdb's table is partial and in-frame only. The table shows about 190,000 clones, with 85% to 90% occurring only once. Sequenced sample: peripheral blood. The receptors stem from a human donor in a cohort sampled during active COVID-19.

V is TRBV5-1 and J is TRBJ2-1; D unresolved. Germline V gene lookup returns CDR1 SGHRS and CDR2 YFSETQ. The CDR3 length is 14 residues. Deletions cut 4 bases from V and 3 bases from J, with 11 bases between. CDR3: CASSPVLLYNEQFF. CDR3 DNA: TGCGCCAGCAGCCCGGTGCTCCTCTACAATGAGCAGTTCTTC.

The gene calls are TRBV11-2 and TRBJ2-5, with TRBD2 as a possible D gene (6 bases). The germline V gene has CDR1 SGHAT and CDR2 FQNNGV. The V end was cut by 2 bases, the J end by 5 bases, with 24 bases between. The CDR3 is 18 amino acids. The CDR3 sequence is CASSLYLSSTRLGETQYF. The CDR3 DNA is TGTGCCAGCAGCTTATACCTTTCATCGACTAGACTGGGTGAGACCCAGTACTTC.

The chain employs TRBV11-2 and TRBJ2-7; 9 nucleotides match TRBD2. Germline CDR1 and CDR2: SGHAT and FQNNGV. This CDR3 is 15 amino acids long. The ends lost 0 bases at V and 10 bases at J; junction bases unmatched: 10. CDR3 nucleotides: TGTGCCAGCAGCTTAGAAGGGGTTAGCGGGGGCTCTCAGTACTTC. Residues: CASSLEGVSGGSQYF. Using reference TRBV11-2 and TRBJ2-7 for the parts outside the CDR3, the full variable domain is EAGVAQSPRYKIIEKRQSVAFWCNPISGHATLYWYQQILGQGPKLLIQFQNNGVVDDSQLPKDRFSAERLKGVDSTLKIQPAKLEDSAVYLCASSLEGVSGGSQYFGPGTRLTVT.

The chain uses TRBV6-1 and TRBJ1-6; D gene unclear. Germline lookup yields CDR1 MNHNS and CDR2 SASEGT. Trimming stripped 2 bases from V and 5 bases from J, with 7 bases between. The CDR3 extends over 14 amino acids. DNA for the CDR3: TGTGCCAGCAGTGAATCCCCTCATAATTCACCCCTCCACTTT. Encoded protein: CASSESPHNSPLHF.

The chain links TRBV6-2 or TRBV6-3 to TRBJ2-3; no clear D gene. Germline V gene sequence: CDR1 MNHEY, CDR2 SVGEGT. V was shortened by 5 bases and J by 3 bases, with 12 bases between the two germline ends. This CDR3 spans 14 amino acids. CDR3 sequence (DNA): TGTGCCAGCAGTCACGCCGGTCTAACAGATACGCAGTATTTT. Translating gives CASSHAGLTDTQYF.

V usage is TRBV28 and J usage is TRBJ2-5, with 12 positions matching TRBD2. Germline lookup yields CDR1 MDHEN and CDR2 SYDVKM. V gave up 3 bases and J gave up 4 bases; unmatched junction bases: 6. The CDR3 has 16 residues. DNA of the CDR3: TGTGCCAGCAGTTTTTCTAGCGGGAGGGCCGTAGAGACCCAGTACTTC. Residues: CASSFSSGRAVETQYF.

This chain uses TRBV2 with TRBJ1-2, with a weak D call TRBD1 (5 bases). The CDR3 consists of 16 residues. Germline V lookup: CDR1 SNHLY, CDR2 FYNNEI. The ends were cut back, 5 bases at V and 4 bases at J, with 20 bases in the middle. CDR3 protein: CASSSTGGASSYGYTF. Written as DNA, the CDR3 is TGTGCCAGCAGTTCTACAGGTGGGGCTTCGTCCTATGGCTACACCTTC.